A selection of T cell receptor beta chains follows, all from one sample in a study of identical twins. Each CDR3 protein gets one entry after TCRdb re-called the 5' RACE reads with MiXCR. The sample lists a few hundred thousand distinct CDR3 sequences, around 8.8% occurring once. The data were also submitted as part of a second study, on yellow fever vaccine responses in identical twins.

Sample: memory (CD45RO+) T cells sorted from blood. These receptors originate from a woman younger than 35 in good health. Both conserved end residues are part of each CDR3. The D gene is left open where the match is weak. Some rows mark clone size as missing; the rest say once, few, many or name a class of expanded clone.

j_gene,v_gene,d_gene,abundance,CDR3aa,CDR3nt
TRBJ2-3,TRBV12-3/TRBV12-4,TRBD2,.,CASSSGDYLTDTQYF,TGTGCCAGCAGTTCGGGGGACTATCTCACAGATACGCAGTATTTT
TRBJ2-7,TRBV20-1,TRBD2,.,CSATGTSGLSSYEQYF,TGCAGTGCTACCGGGACTAGCGGATTAAGCTCCTACGAGCAGTACTTC
TRBJ2-1,TRBV5-1,TRBD2,many,CASSGDGRVSYNEQFF,TGCGCCAGCAGCGGTGATGGGAGGGTCTCCTACAATGAGCAGTTCTTC
TRBJ1-6,TRBV5-5,.,many,CASSPDFYNSPLHF,TGTGCCAGCAGCCCGGACTTCTATAATTCACCCCTCCACTTT
TRBJ2-1,TRBV6-1,.,.,CASSAFTSSYNEQFF,TGTGCCAGCAGTGCCTTTACGAGCTCCTACAATGAGCAGTTCTTC
TRBJ1-2,TRBV3-1,.,few,CASSHIGLGGSYGYTF,TGTGCCAGCAGCCACATTGGCCTAGGTGGGTCGTATGGCTACACCTTC
TRBJ2-7,TRBV7-2,.,few,CASSFQGGSSLGYEQYF,TGTGCCAGCAGCTTCCAAGGCGGCTCCTCACTAGGGTACGAGCAGTACTTC
TRBJ1-3,TRBV5-1,.,many,CASSVNSPDSGNTIYF,TGCGCCAGCAGCGTAAACTCGCCCGACTCTGGAAACACCATATATTTT
TRBJ2-3,TRBV7-3,.,few,CASSLHLDSDTQYF,TGTGCCAGCAGCTTACATCTAGACTCAGATACGCAGTATTTT
TRBJ1-3,TRBV6-1,.,few,CASSDPGAGNTIYF,TGTGCCAGCAGCGACCCAGGGGCTGGAAACACCATATATTTT
TRBJ1-1,TRBV5-1,.,few,CASSPPPGTEAFF,TGCGCCAGCAGCCCCCCCCCCGGGACTGAAGCTTTCTTT
TRBJ2-1,TRBV12-5,.,many,CASGLVVGQLYNEQFF,TGTGCTAGTGGTTTGGTCGTAGGACAGCTGTACAATGAGCAGTTCTTC
TRBJ1-2,TRBV18,TRBD1,.,CASSQQGESTKGYTF,TGTGCCAGCTCACAACAGGGGGAGAGCACGAAAGGCTACACCTTC
TRBJ1-5,TRBV6-2/TRBV6-3,TRBD1,many,CASELGQGGQPQHF,TGTGCCTCCGAACTTGGACAGGGTGGTCAGCCCCAGCATTTT
TRBJ2-5,TRBV20-1,.,few,CSARGGLETQYF,TGCAGTGCGAGAGGGGGGCTTGAGACCCAGTACTTC
TRBJ1-2,TRBV12-3/TRBV12-4,.,many,CASSQDRNYGYTF,TGTGCCAGCAGTCAAGACAGGAACTATGGCTACACCTTC
TRBJ2-5,TRBV5-1,TRBD2,.,CASSPGLAYEETQYF,TGCGCCAGCAGCCCGGGACTAGCGTACGAAGAGACCCAGTACTTC